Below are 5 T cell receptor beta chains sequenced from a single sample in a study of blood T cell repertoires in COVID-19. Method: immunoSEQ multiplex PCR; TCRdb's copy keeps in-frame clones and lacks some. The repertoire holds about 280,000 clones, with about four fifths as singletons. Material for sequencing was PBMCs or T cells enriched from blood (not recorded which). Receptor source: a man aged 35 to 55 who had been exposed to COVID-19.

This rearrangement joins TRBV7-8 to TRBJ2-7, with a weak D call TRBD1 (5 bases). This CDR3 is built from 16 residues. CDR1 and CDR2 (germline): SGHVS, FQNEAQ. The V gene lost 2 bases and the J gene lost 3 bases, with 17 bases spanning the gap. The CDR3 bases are TGTGCCAGCAGCTTACGCCGACAGACCGACTTCTACGAGCAGTACTTC. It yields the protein CASSLRRQTDFYEQYF. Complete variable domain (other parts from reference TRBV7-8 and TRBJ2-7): GAGVSQSPRYKVAKRGQDVALRCDPISGHVSLFWYQQALGQGPEFLTYFQNEAQLDKSGLPSDRFFAERPEGSVSTLKIQRTQQEDSAVYLCASSLRRQTDFYEQYFGPGTRLTVT.

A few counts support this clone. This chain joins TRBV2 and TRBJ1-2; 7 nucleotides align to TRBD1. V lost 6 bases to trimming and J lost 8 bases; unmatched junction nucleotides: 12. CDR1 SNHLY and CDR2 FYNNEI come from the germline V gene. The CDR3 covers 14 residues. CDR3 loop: CASSETGTGLGYTF. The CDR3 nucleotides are TGTGCCAGCAGCGAGACAGGGACCGGTTTGGGCTACACCTTC.

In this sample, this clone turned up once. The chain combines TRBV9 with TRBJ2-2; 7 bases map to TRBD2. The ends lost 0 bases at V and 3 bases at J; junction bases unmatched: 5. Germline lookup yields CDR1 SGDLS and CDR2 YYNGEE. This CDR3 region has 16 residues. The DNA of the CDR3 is TGTGCCAGCAGCGTAGGCGGGAGTTGGGACACCGGGGAGCTGTTTTTT. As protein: CASSVGGSWDTGELFF.

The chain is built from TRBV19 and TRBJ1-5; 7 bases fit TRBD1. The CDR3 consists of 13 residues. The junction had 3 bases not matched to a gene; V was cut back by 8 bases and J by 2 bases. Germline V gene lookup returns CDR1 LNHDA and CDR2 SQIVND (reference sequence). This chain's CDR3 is CASDDRGNQPQHF. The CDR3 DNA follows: TGTGCCAGTGATGACAGGGGCAATCAGCCCCAGCATTTT.

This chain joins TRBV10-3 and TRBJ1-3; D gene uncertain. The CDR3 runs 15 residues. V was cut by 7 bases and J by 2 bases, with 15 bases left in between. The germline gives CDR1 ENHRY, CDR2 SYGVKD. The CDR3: CAIKSQSGTGNTIYF. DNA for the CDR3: TGTGCCATCAAGTCTCAGTCAGGAACTGGAAACACCATATATTTT.